This T cell receptor beta chain was sequenced for a study of control samples from healthy donors and cancer patients. Per the germline V gene, CDR1 is LNHDA and CDR2 is SQIVND (reference sequence). The CDR3 covers 15 residues. V dropped 6 bases and J dropped 6; count of bases not matched to a gene: 6. Clones were sequenced by immunoSEQ multiplex PCR, and TCRdb holds only the in-frame ones, with some missing. The top ten clones hold approximately 2.5% of a sample with around 70,000 clones, about 94% of them seen once. This TCR was sampled from a woman aged 30 to 39 in good health. V usage is TRBV19 and J usage is TRBJ2-1, with 12 bases lining up with TRBD2. Sequencing used blood. CDR3 in amino acids: CASSLLAGGFNEQFF. Here the CDR3 DNA reads TGTGCCAGTAGCCTCCTAGCGGGGGGGTTCAATGAGCAGTTCTTC.